Below, 4 T cell receptor beta chains from the same sample are listed, as sequenced in a study of tissue T cells after allogeneic stem cell transplantation. Some clones are missing from TCRdb's copy, which holds only in-frame ones; the method was immunoSEQ multiplex PCR. Among 48,000 or so clones, 73% were seen once, and the ten largest hold about 0.7%. Sequences were obtained from sorted cells pooled from one or two spleens. These receptors all come from a pool of C57BL/6 mice in good health.

As regards this clone: The listed genes are named as in mouse. The read terminates 1 residue before the CDR3 end, so the remaining end is supplied by the germline J gene. The J gene is TRBJ2-4, the V gene TRBV5; D is uncertain. CDR1 is LGHNA and CDR2 is YNLKQL in the germline V gene (reference sequence). Trimming took 0 bases from V and 4 from J, leaving 5 bases between them. The CDR3 runs to 13 residues. The DNA read from the CDR3 is TGTGCCAGCAGCCAAGACCACGAAAACACCTTGTAC. It is translated as CASSQDHENTLY. The full-length CDR3 reads as CASSQDHENTLYF.

In the case of this clone: These gene names are mouse names. The missing CDR3 end, 1 residue past where the read stops, is filled in from the germline J gene. This sequence joins TRBV12-1 and TRBJ2-4; 11 bases map to TRBD2. Trimming took 1 base from V and 0 from J; bases not matched to a gene: 2. Germline CDR1 SGHSN, CDR2 HYEKVE. This CDR3 contains 16 residues. The part of the CDR3 DNA that was read is TGTGCCAGCTCTCTTGACTGGGGGGGTAGTCAAAACACCTTGTAC. Its translation: CASSLDWGGSQNTLY. The CDR3 as a whole reads CASSLDWGGSQNTLYF.

As concerns this clone: The gene names here belong to mouse. Read data end 1 residue before the CDR3 end; the end is taken from the germline J gene. At the DNA level, this CDR3 is encoded by other sequences in the same sample as well. V gene TRBV19 combines with J gene TRBJ2-2, with a weak D call TRBD1 (5 bases). CDR1 is FNHDT, CDR2 SITEND, per germline (reference sequence). V was cut by 5 bases and J by 0 bases, with 8 bases left in between. This CDR3 comprises 14 residues. CDR3 region: CASSLTANTGQLYF. The covered CDR3 bases are TGTGCCAGCAGCCTGACAGCAAACACCGGGCAGCTCTAC. Using reference TRBV19 and TRBJ2-2 for the parts outside the CDR3, the full variable domain is GGIITQTPKFLIGQEGQKLTLKCQQNFNHDTMYWYRQDSGKGLRLIYYSITENDLQKGDLSEGYDASREKKSSFSLTVTSAQKNEMAVFLCASSLTANTGQLYFGEGSKLTVL.

Turning to this clone: Gene names are the mouse ones. The DNA ends 1 residue before the CDR3 does, and the rest of the CDR3 is filled in from the germline J gene. The gene calls are TRBV19 and TRBJ1-5; TRBD1 aligns across 10 bases. The CDR3 runs 14 residues. V shed 2 bases, J shed 6 bases, and the junction held 2 bases outside the gene matches. The germline V gene encodes CDR1 FNHDT and CDR2 SITEND (reference sequence). The CDR3 DNA, read in part, is TGTGCCAGCAGTATTGGGACAGGGGTCCAGGCTCCGCTT. This translates into CASSIGTGVQAPL. The CDR3 as a whole reads CASSIGTGVQAPLF. The complete variable domain, with remaining parts taken from reference TRBV19 and TRBJ1-5, reads GGIITQTPKFLIGQEGQKLTLKCQQNFNHDTMYWYRQDSGKGLRLIYYSITENDLQKGDLSEGYDASREKKSSFSLTVTSAQKNEMAVFLCASSIGTGVQAPLFGEGTRLSVL.